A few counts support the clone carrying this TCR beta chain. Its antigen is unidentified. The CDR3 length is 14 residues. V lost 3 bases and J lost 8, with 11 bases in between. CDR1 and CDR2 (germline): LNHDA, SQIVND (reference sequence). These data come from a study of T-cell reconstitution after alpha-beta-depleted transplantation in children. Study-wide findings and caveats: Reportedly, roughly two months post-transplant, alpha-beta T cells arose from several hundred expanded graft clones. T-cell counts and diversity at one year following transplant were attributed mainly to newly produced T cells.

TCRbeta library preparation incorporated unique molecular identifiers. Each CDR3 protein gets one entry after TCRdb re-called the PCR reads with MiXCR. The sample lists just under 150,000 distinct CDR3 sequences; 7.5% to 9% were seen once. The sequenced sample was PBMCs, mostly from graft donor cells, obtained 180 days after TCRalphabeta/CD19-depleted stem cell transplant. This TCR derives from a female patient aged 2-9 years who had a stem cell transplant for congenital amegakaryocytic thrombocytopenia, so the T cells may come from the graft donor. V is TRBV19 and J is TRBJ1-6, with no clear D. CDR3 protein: CASSIIGRDSPLHF. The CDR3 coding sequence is TGTGCCAGTAGTATTATAGGAAGGGATTCACCCCTCCACTTT.